This T cell receptor beta chain is drawn from a study of T cell responses to AZD1222 COVID-19 vaccine. CDR3 length equals 14 residues. V shed 2 bases and J shed 3 bases, with 11 bases lying between them. CDR1 is MNHNY and CDR2 is SVGAGI in the germline V gene (reference sequence). Here immunoSEQ multiplex PCR was the method, and the copy in TCRdb shows in-frame clones only, minus some. The sample gives 170,000 or so clones, 70% to 90% of which show up once; approximately 10% is in the top ten. This TCR derives from an adult who received the AZD1222 COVID-19 vaccine. Sample: peripheral blood, taken 28 days after the second AZD1222 dose. This chain links TRBV6-6 with TRBJ2-7; D not certain. The CDR3 region is CASSYLDGVYEQYF. The DNA for the CDR3 is TGTGCCAGCAGTTACCTGGACGGAGTCTACGAGCAGTACTTC.